A single sample gave rise to the 5 T cell receptor beta chains below, sequenced in a study of T cell repertoires in cytomegalovirus infection. These receptors lack a known antigen. One entry per CDR3 protein results from TCRdb running MiXCR on the reads. Here the sample spans 900,000 to 950,000 distinct CDR3 sequences, roughly 30% being singletons. The material was cultured CD8+ T cells from PBMCs, obtained from culture after CMV antigen stimulation. Every receptor here comes from a human donor in good health (CMV status not recorded). Some clones in this sample may be carry-over from other donors' samples.

The chain uses TRBV14 and TRBJ2-1, with unresolved D. V gave up 4 bases and J gave up 1 base, with 14 bases separating them. CDR1 is SGHDN and CDR2 is FVKESK in the germline V gene. The CDR3 is made up of 16 amino acids. CDR3 region: CASSLGPDPSYNEQFF. The CDR3 DNA sequence: TGTGCCAGCAGCCTAGGGCCTGACCCTTCCTACAATGAGCAGTTCTTC.

V is TRBV27 and J is TRBJ1-5; D not certain. V lost 3 bases and J lost 5, with 8 bases in between. CDR1 and CDR2 (germline): MNHEY, SMNVEV (reference sequence). This CDR3 has 13 amino acids. CDR3 protein: CASSFTPDQPQHF. The CDR3 DNA is TGTGCCAGCAGTTTTACGCCCGATCAGCCCCAGCATTTT.

This clonotype was observed a single time. J is TRBJ2-1 and V is TRBV20-1, with D unresolved. This CDR3 is built from 11 residues. V dropped 6 bases and J dropped 6 bases, with 9 bases sitting between them. Germline CDR1 DFQATT, CDR2 SNEGSKA (reference sequence). The CDR3 loop reads CSAPGVNEQFF. Here the CDR3 DNA reads TGCAGTGCACCAGGTGTCAATGAGCAGTTCTTC.

This chain links TRBV7-6 with TRBJ1-2, with D possibly TRBD1 on 5 matching bases. Germline CDR1 SGHVS, CDR2 FNYEAQ. V lost 3 bases to trimming and J lost 6 bases, with 14 bases between them. The CDR3 contains 14 residues. For the CDR3, the DNA is TGTGCCAGCAGCTTCGCAGGGTTATGGGATGGCTACACCTTC. This gives the protein CASSFAGLWDGYTF.

A few counts support this clonotype. The J gene is TRBJ2-6, the V gene TRBV6-2 or TRBV6-3, with a possible D match to TRBD1 (6 bases). The CDR3 contains 16 residues. Trimming left V 6 bases short and J 5 bases short, with 17 bases between. The germline V gene encodes CDR1 MNHEY and CDR2 SVGEGT. The CDR3 coding sequence is TGTGCCAGCAGACTCACAGGGTTGGGACGGGCCAACGTCCTGACTTTC. Protein: CASRLTGLGRANVLTF.